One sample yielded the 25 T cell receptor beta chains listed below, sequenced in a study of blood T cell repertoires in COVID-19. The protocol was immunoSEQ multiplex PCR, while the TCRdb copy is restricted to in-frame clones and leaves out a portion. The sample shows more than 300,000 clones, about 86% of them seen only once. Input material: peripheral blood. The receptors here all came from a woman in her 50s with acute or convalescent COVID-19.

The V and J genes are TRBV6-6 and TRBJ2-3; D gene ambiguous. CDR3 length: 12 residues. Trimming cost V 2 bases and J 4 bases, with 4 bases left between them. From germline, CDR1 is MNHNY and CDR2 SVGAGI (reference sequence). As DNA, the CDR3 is TGTGCCAGCAGTTACGGGCCAGATACGCAGTATTTT. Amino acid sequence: CASSYGPDTQYF.

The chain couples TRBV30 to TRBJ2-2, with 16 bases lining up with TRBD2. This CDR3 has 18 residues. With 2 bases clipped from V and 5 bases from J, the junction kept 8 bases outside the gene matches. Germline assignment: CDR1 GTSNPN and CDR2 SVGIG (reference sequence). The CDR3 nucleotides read TGTGCCTGGAGTCCTCCCTGGGGACTAGCGGGGGGGACCGGGGAGCTGTTTTTT. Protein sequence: CAWSPPWGLAGGTGELFF.

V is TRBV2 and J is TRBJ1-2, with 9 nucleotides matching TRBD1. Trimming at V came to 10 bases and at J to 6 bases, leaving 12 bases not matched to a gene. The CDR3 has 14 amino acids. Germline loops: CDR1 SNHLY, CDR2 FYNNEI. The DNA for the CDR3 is TGTGCCATTTCATCCTCCGGGACAGGGAATGGCTACACCTTC. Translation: CAISSSGTGNGYTF. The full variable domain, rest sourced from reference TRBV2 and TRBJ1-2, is EPEVTQTPSHQVTQMGQEVILRCVPISNHLYFYWYRQILGQKVEFLVSFYNNEISEKSEIFDDQFSVERPDGSNFTLKIRSTKLEDSAMYFCAISSSGTGNGYTFGSGTRLTVV.

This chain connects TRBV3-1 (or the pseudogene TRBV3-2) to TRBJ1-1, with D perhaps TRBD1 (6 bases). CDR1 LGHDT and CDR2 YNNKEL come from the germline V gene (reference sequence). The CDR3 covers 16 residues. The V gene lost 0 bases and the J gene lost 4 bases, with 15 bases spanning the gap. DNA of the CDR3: TGTGCCAGCAGCCAAGATAGTAGAACAGGGAGCACTGAAGCTTTCTTT. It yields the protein CASSQDSRTGSTEAFF.

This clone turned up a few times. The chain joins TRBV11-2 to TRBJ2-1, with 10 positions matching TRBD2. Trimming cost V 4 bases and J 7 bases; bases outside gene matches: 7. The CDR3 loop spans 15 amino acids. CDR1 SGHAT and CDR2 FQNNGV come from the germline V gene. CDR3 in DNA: TGTGCCAGCAGCTACCTAGCGGGGGCCGCAAATGAGCAGTTCTTC. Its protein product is CASSYLAGAANEQFF.

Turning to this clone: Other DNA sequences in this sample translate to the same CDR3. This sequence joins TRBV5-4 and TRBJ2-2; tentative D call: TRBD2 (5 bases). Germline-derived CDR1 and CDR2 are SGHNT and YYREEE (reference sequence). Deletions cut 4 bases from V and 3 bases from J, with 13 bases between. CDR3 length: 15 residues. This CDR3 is CASSLKLGDTGELFF. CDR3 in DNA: TGTGCCAGCAGCCTGAAACTGGGAGACACCGGGGAGCTGTTTTTT.

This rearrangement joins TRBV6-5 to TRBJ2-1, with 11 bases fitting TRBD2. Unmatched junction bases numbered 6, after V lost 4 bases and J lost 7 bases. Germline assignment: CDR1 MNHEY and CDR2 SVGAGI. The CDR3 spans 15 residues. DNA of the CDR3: TGTGCCAGCAGTTCGGTAGCGGGAGGGCAAAATGAGCAGTTCTTC. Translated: CASSSVAGGQNEQFF.

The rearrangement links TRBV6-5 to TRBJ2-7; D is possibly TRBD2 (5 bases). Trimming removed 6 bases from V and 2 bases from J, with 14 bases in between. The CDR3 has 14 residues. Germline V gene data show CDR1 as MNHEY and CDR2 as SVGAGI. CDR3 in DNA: TGTGCCAGCAGCTATGAAGGAGGCCCCTACGAGCAGTACGTC. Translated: CASSYEGGPYEQYV.

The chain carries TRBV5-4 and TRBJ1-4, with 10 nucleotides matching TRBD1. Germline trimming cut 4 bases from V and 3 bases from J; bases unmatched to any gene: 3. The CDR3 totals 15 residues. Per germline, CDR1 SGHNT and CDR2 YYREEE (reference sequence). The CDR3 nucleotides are TGTGCCAGCAGCCGAGACAGGGGGCCTAATGAAAAACTGTTTTTT. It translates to CASSRDRGPNEKLFF.

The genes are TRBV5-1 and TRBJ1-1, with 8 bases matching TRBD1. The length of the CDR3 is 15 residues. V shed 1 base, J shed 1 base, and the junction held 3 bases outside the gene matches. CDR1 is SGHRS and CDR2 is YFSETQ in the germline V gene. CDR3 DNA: TGCGCCAGCAGCTTGATGACAGGGGAGAACACTGAAGCTTTCTTT. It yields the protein CASSLMTGENTEAFF. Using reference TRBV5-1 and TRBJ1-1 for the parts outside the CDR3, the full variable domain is KAGVTQTPRYLIKTRGQQVTLSCSPISGHRSVSWYQQTPGQGLQFLFEYFSETQRNKGNFPGRFSGRQFSNSRSEMNVSTLELGDSALYLCASSLMTGENTEAFFGQGTRLTVV.

CDR3 sequence reads: CASRAETGEGYTF. The CDR3 coding sequence is TGCGCCAGCAGGGCCGAGACAGGGGAAGGCTACACCTTC. This chain uses TRBV5-1 with TRBJ1-2; 8 positions match TRBD1. This CDR3 has 13 amino acids. Germline trimming cut 5 bases from V and 8 bases from J; bases unmatched to any gene: 8. The V gene's germline CDR1 is SGHRS and CDR2 YFSETQ.

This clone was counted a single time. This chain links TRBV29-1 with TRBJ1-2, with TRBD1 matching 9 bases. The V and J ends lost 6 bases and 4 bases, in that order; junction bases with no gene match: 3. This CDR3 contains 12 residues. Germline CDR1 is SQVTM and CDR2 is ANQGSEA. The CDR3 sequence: CSVDRGGYGYTF. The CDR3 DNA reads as TGCAGCGTGGACAGGGGAGGCTATGGCTACACCTTC.

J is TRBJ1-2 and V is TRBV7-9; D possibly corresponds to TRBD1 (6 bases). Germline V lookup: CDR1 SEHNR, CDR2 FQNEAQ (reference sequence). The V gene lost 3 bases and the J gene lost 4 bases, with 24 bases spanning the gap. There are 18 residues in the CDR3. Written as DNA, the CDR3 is TGTGCCAGCAGCTTTGAGTTTACCAACAGGGTCCCCCGCTATGGCTACACCTTC. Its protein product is CASSFEFTNRVPRYGYTF.

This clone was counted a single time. CDR3 residues: CASSPTGGTEKLFF. Here the CDR3 DNA reads TGTGCCAGTAGCCCTACAGGGGGTACTGAAAAACTGTTTTTT. The chain has TRBV19 and TRBJ1-4; 8 bases map to TRBD1. Trimming cost V 6 bases and J 7 bases; bases outside gene matches: 7. Germline-derived CDR1 and CDR2 are LNHDA and SQIVND (reference sequence). CDR3 size: 14 residues.

DNA of the CDR3: TGTGCCTGGGGTACAGGGAACACTGAAGCTTTCTTT. It encodes CAWGTGNTEAFF. The chain uses TRBV30 and TRBJ1-1; weak D call: TRBD1 (5 bases). This CDR3 contains 12 residues. The V end lost 5 bases, the J end lost 1 base, and 8 bases lay between the germline ends. CDR1 and CDR2 (germline): GTSNPN, SVGIG (reference sequence).

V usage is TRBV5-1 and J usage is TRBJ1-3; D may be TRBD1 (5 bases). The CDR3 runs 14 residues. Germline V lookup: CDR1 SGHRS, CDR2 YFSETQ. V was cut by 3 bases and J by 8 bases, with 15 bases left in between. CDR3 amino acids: CASSSGTVGYTIYF. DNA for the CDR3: TGCGCCAGCAGCTCCGGGACTGTGGGGTACACCATATATTTT.

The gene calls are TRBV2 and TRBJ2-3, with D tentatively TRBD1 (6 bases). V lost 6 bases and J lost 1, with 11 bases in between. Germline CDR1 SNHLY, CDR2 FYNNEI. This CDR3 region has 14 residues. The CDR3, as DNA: TGTGCCAGCAGCCAACAGGGAGGCACAGATACGCAGTATTTT. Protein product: CASSQQGGTDTQYF.

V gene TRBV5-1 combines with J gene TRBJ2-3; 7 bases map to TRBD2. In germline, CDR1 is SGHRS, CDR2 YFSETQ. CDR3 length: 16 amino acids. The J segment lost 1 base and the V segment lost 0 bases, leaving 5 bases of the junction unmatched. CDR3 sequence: CASSLGGRGGTDTQYF. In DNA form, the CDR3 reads TGCGCCAGCAGCTTGGGGGGACGGGGGGGCACAGATACGCAGTATTTT.

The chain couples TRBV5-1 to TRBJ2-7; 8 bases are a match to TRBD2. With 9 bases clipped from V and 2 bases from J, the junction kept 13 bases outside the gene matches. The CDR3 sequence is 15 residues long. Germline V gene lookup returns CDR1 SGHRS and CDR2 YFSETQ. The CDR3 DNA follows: TGCGCCACCCCGTGGGGTAGCGGGGTACCCTACGAGCAGTACGTC. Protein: CATPWGSGVPYEQYV.

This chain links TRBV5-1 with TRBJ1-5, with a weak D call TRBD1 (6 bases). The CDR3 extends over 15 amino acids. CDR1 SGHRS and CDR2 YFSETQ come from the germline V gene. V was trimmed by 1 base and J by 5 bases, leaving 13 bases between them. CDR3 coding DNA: TGCGCCAGCAGCTTGTTAGGGGGAGGGGATCAGCCCCAGCATTTT. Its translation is CASSLLGGGDQPQHF.

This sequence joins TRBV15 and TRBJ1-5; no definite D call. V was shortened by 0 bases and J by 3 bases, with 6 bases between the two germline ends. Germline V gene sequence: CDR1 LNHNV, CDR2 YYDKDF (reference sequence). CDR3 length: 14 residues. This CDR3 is CATSRDGVNQPQHF. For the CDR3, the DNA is TGTGCCACCAGCAGAGACGGGGTCAATCAGCCCCAGCATTTT. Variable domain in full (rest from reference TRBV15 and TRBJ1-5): DAMVIQNPRYQVTQFGKPVTLSCSQTLNHNVMYWYQQKSSQAPKLLFHYYDKDFNNEADTPDNFQSRRPNTSFCFLDIRSPGLGDTAMYLCATSRDGVNQPQHFGDGTRLSIL.

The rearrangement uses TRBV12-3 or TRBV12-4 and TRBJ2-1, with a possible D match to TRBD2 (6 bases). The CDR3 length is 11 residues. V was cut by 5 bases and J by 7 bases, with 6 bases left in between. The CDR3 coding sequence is TGTGCCAGCAGTCGGGGGAATGAGCAGTTCTTC. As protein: CASSRGNEQFF.

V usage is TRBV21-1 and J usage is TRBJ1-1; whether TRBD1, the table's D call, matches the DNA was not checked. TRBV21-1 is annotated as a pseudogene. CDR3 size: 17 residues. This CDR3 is CASSKGGAERMNTEAFF. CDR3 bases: TGTGCCAGCAGCAAAGGTGGGGCAGAAAGAATGAACACTGAAGCTTTCTTT.

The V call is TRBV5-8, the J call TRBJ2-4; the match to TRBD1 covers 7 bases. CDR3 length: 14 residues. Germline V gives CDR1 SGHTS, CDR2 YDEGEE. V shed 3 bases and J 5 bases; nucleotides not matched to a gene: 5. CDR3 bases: TGTGCCAGCAGCTATAGGACAGGACAAAACATTCAGTACTTC. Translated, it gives CASSYRTGQNIQYF. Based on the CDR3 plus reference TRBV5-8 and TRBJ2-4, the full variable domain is EAGVTQSPTHLIKTRGQQATLRCSPISGHTSVYWYQQALGLGLQFLLWYDEGEERNRGNFPPRFSGRQFPNYSSELNVNALELEDSALYLCASSYRTGQNIQYFGAGTRLSVL.

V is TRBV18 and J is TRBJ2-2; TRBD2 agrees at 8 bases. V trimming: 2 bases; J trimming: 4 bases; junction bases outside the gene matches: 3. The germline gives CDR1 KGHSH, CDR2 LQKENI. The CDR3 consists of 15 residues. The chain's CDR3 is CASSPSGSLTGELFF. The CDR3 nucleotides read TGTGCCAGCTCACCAAGCGGGAGTCTCACCGGGGAGCTGTTTTTT. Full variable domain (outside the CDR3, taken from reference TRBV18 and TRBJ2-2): NAGVMQNPRHLVRRRGQEARLRCSPMKGHSHVYWYRQLPEEGLKFMVYLQKENIIDESGMPKERFSAEFPKEGPSILRIQQVVRGDSAAYFCASSPSGSLTGELFFGEGSRLTVL.